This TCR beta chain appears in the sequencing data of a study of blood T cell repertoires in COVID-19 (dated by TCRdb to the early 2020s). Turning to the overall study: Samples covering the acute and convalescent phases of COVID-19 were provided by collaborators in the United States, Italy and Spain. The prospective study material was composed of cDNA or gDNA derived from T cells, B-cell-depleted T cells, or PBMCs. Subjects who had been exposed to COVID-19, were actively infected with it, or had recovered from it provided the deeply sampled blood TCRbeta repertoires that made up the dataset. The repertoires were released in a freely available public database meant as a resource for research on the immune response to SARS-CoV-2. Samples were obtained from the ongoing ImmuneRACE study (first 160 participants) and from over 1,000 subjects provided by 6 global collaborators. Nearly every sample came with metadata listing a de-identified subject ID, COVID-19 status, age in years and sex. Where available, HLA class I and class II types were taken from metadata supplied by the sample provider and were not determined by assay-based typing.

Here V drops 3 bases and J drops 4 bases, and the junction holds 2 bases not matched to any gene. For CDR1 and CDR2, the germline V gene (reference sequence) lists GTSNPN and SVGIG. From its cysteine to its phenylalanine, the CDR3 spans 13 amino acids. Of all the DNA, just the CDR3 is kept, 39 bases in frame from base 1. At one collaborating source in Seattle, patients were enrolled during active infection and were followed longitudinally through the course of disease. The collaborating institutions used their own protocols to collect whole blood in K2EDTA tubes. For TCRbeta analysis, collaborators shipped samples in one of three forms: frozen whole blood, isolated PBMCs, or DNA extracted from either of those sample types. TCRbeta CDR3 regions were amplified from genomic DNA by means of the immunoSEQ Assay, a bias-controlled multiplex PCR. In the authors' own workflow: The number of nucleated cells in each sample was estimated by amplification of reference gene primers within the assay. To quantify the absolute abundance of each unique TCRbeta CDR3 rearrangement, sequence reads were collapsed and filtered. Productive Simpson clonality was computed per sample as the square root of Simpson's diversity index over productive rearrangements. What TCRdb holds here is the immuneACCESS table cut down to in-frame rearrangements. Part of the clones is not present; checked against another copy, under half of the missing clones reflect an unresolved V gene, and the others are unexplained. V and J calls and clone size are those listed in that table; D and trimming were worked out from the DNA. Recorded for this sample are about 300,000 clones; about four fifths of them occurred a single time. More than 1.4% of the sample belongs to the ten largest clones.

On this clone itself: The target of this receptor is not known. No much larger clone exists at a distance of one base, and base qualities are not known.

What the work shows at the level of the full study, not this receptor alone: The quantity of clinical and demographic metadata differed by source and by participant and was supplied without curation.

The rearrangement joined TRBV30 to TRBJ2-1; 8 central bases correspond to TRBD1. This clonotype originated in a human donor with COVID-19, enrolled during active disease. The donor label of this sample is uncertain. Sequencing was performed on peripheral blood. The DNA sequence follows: TGTGCCTGGAGACAGGGGGTATACAATGAGCAGTTCTTC. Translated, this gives CAWRQGVYNEQFF.